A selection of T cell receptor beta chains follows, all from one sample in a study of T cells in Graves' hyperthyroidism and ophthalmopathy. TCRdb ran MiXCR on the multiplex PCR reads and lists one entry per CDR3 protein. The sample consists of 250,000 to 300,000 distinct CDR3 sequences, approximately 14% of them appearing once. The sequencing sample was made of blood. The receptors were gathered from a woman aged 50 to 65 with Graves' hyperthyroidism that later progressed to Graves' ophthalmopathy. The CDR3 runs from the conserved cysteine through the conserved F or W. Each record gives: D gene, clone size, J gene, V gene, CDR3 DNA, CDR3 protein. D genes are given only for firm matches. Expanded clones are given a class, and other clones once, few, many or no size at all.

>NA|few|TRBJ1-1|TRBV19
TGTGCCAGTAGTTGGGGCTTGAACACTGAAGCTTTCTTT
CASSWGLNTEAFF
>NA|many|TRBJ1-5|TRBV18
TGTGCCAGCTCACCTCAAGTGGGGGGACCCCAGCATTTT
CASSPQVGGPQHF
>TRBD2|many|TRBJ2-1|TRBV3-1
TGTGCCAGCAGCCTAAGAGGTCTAGCGGGAGGGAGGGAGCAGTTCTTC
CASSLRGLAGGREQFF
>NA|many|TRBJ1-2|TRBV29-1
TGCAGCGTTAGCCCCGGCTGGGGGATGAACTATGGCTACACCTTC
CSVSPGWGMNYGYTF
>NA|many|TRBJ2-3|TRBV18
TGTGCCAGCTCACCACCCGGGGGCTCATATACGCAGTATTTT
CASSPPGGSYTQYF
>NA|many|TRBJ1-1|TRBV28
TGTGCCAGCAGTTCTCCATACACTGAAGCTTTCTTT
CASSSPYTEAFF
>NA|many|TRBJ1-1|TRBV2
TGTGCCAGCAGTGAGGGGAGGAACACTGAAGCTTTCTTT
CASSEGRNTEAFF
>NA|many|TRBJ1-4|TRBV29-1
TGCAGCGTAGCGCGGGATGAAAAACTGTTTTTT
CSVARDEKLFF
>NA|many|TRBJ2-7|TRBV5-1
TGCGCCAGCAGCCCGGAGGGCCCAGGGATCTCCTACGAGCAGTACTTC
CASSPEGPGISYEQYF
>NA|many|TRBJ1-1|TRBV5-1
TGCGCCAGCAGCTCCCCCGGGGGAGGGAGTACTGAAGCTTTCTTT
CASSSPGGGSTEAFF
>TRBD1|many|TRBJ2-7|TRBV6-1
TGTGCCAGCAGTGAATGGGGGCAGGGGGCGCGTGAGCAGTACTTC
CASSEWGQGAREQYF
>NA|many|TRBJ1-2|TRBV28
TGTGCCAGCAGAAAAAGAGGATACGCTAACTATGGCTACACCTTC
CASRKRGYANYGYTF
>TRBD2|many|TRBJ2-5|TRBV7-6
TGTGCCAGCAGCTTAACGCGGGAGAGGGGTGAGACCCAGTACTTC
CASSLTRERGETQYF
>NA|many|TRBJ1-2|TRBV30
TGTGCCTGGAGTGGGGCCCCGGGGGGCTACACCTTC
CAWSGAPGGYTF
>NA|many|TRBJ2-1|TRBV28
TGTGCCAGCAGTTTAAGGGTCCCTTACAATGAGCAGTTCTTC
CASSLRVPYNEQFF
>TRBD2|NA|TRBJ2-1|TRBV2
TGTGCCAGCAGTGGGGGACTAGCGGGGTGGCAGTTCTTC
CASSGGLAGWQFF
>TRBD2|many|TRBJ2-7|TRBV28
TGTGCCAGCCTCCGGGAGGGGAGGACCTACGAGCAGTACTTC
CASLREGRTYEQYF
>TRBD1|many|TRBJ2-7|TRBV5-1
TGCGCCAGCAGCCCCCAGGGGGCAGGCTACGAGCAGTACTTC
CASSPQGAGYEQYF
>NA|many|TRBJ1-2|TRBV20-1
TGCAGTGCTAGAGACCGGGACTTCGGTCGATTTGGTTGGTATGGCTACACCTTC
CSARDRDFGRFGWYGYTF
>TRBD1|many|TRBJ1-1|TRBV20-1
TGCAGTGGACAGGGGGCGCTGGGCACTGAAGCTTTCTTT
CSGQGALGTEAFF
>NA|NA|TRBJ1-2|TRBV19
TGTGCCAGGCGGGACAAGGCCTTTCCTAACTATGGCTACACCTTC
CARRDKAFPNYGYTF
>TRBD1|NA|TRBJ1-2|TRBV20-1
TGCAGTGCTAGGGAGGACAGGGAGGGCTACACCTTC
CSAREDREGYTF
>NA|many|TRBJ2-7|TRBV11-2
TGTGCCAGCAGCTTAGTACAGGGCTCACTCTACGAGCAGTACTTC
CASSLVQGSLYEQYF
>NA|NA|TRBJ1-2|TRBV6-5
TGTGCCAGCAGTTACTCCGGGGGTAAAAACTATGGCTACACCTTC
CASSYSGGKNYGYTF
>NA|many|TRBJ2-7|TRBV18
TGTGCCAGCTCACCTAGCCGAGCCTACGAGCAGTACTTC
CASSPSRAYEQYF
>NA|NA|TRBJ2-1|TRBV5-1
TGCGCCAGCAGTTACAACTATGAGCAGTTCTTC
CASSYNYEQFF
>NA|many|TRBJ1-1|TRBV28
TGTGCCAGCAGTTTCCGGGACCTGAACACTGAAGCTTTCTTT
CASSFRDLNTEAFF
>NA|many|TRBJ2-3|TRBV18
TGTGCCAGCTCACCTGGACACCTCACAGATACGCAGTATTTT
CASSPGHLTDTQYF
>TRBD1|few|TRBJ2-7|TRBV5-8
TGTGCCAGCAGCTCATACAGGGGAGTCTACGAGCAGTACTTC
CASSSYRGVYEQYF
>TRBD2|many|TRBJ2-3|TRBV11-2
TGTGCCAGCAGCTTAGATCCGGGACTAATCCGAGATACGCAGTATTTT
CASSLDPGLIRDTQYF
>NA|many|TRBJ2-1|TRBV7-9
TGTGCCAGCAGCCGTACGGACAGCTACAATGAGCAGTTCTTC
CASSRTDSYNEQFF
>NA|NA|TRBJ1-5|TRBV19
TGTGCCAGTAGTACCCTTACAGGGCCCGGGGGGTTTCAGCCCCAGCATTTT
CASSTLTGPGGFQPQHF
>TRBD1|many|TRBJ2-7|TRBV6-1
TGTGCCAGCAGACAACCGGGACAGGGGGCCTCCGAGCAGTACTTC
CASRQPGQGASEQYF
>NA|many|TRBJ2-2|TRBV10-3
TGTGCCACCCAAGACACCCAAGAACAGGAGGGGCTGTTTTTT
CATQDTQEQEGLFF
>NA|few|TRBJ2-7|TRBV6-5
TGTGCCAGCAGTTACGGCGGGTCCACCTACGAGCAGTACTTC
CASSYGGSTYEQYF
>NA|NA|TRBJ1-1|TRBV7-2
TGTGCCAGCAGCTTATCCCCCAGTGGGGGGAACACTGAAGCTTTCTTT
CASSLSPSGGNTEAFF
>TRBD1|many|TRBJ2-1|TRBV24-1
TGTGCCACCAGTGACCGTGGGACAGGGGGGAATGAGCAGTTCTTC
CATSDRGTGGNEQFF
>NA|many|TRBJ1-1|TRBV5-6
TGTGCCAGCAGCTTAGGTCACCTTGAAGCTTTCTTT
CASSLGHLEAFF
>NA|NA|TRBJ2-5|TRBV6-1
TGTGCCAGCAGCCCGCAGCCCGGGCGAGAGACCCAGTACTTC
CASSPQPGRETQYF
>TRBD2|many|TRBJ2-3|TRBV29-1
TGCAGCGTTGGGGGCGGGGGGCTCGGCACAGATACGCAGTATTTT
CSVGGGGLGTDTQYF
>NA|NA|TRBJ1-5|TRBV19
TGTGCCAGTAGTCTTACTAGGGAAGGGAAGCCCCAGCATTTT
CASSLTREGKPQHF